The next 10 T cell receptor beta chains were all read from a single sample in a study of sequential checkpoint blockade in melanoma. Sample treatment: randomized to nivolumab then ipilimumab (arm A) or the reverse (arm B). This table comes from immunoSEQ multiplex PCR, and its TCRdb copy is limited to in-frame clones, with some not included. The data show about 7,100 clones, 25% to 35% seen once. This sample comprised tumor tissue (inferred from file names), obtained from a patient given nivolumab and ipilimumab in sequence. The receptors here all came from a human donor with melanoma.

This clone has a count of ten or more. The gene calls are TRBV11-3 and TRBJ2-3; 12 positions agree with TRBD2. Germline values: CDR1 SGHNT, CDR2 YENEEA. The CDR3 covers 16 residues. Trimming removed 5 bases from V and 3 bases from J; junction bases left unmatched: 6. The CDR3, as DNA: TGTGCCAGCAGCCCCACCCTAGCGGGGGGGACAGATACGCAGTATTTT. This sequence encodes CASSPTLAGGTDTQYF.

This clone has only a few counts. The chain couples TRBV12-5 to TRBJ2-5; D perhaps matches TRBD1 (6 bases). Germline lookup yields CDR1 LGHNT and CDR2 FRNRAP. The CDR3 consists of 15 residues. The V and J ends lost 1 base and 1 base respectively, with 10 bases between them. CDR3 coding DNA: TGTGCTAGTGGTTTGGGACGGGACATCCAAGAGACCCAGTACTTC. It yields the protein CASGLGRDIQETQYF.

This clone was counted ten times or more. The genes are TRBV11-3 and TRBJ1-6; a possible D gene is TRBD1 (6 bases). The CDR3 is made up of 16 amino acids. Germline CDR1 SGHNT, CDR2 YENEEA. Trimming took off 5 bases at V and 7 bases at J, with 18 bases between the two ends. Here the CDR3 reads CASSQVGGPLNSPLHF. DNA for the CDR3: TGTGCCAGCAGCCAAGTCGGGGGCCCTCTAAATTCACCCCTCCACTTT.

The chain uses TRBV18 and TRBJ2-7; 7 nucleotides agree with TRBD1. The ends lost 9 bases at V and 3 bases at J; junction bases unmatched: 14. Germline loops: CDR1 KGHSH, CDR2 LQKENI. The CDR3 is 15 residues long. The CDR3 here is CASTLDRRNLYEQYF. The CDR3 bases are TGTGCCAGTACTTTGGACAGGCGAAACCTCTACGAGCAGTACTTC.

In its sample, this clone was seen once. V gene TRBV16 combines with J gene TRBJ1-3; 10 bases line up with TRBD1. The ends lost 3 bases at V and 0 bases at J; junction bases unmatched: 2. CDR1 and CDR2 from the germline V gene are KGHSY and FQNENV. The CDR3 length is 16 residues. The CDR3 region is CASSHRDRGSGNTIYF. CDR3 in DNA: TGTGCCAGCAGCCACCGGGACAGGGGCTCTGGAAACACCATATATTTT.

This clone was recorded a few times. This chain's CDR3 is CASSVGRLGTGELFF. The CDR3 DNA reads TGTGCCAGCAGCGTGGGCCGCTTGGGCACCGGGGAGCTGTTTTTT. The chain recombines TRBV9 with TRBJ2-2; D unresolved. Per the germline V gene, CDR1 is SGDLS and CDR2 is YYNGEE. CDR3 size: 15 residues. Trimming stripped 2 bases from V and 4 bases from J, with 12 bases between.

The rearrangement links TRBV29-1 to TRBJ1-5, with D unclear. Trimming removed 7 bases at V and 0 bases at J, with 10 bases between. The CDR3 length is 13 residues. Germline-derived CDR1 and CDR2 are SQVTM and ANQGSEA. This CDR3 is CSAGLDSNQPQHF. CDR3 DNA: TGCAGCGCCGGGCTGGATAGCAATCAGCCCCAGCATTTT.

The chain joins TRBV6-8 to TRBJ2-5, with D unresolved. Germline assignment: CDR1 MNHGY and CDR2 SAAAGT. Trimming stripped 6 bases from V and 5 bases from J, with 13 bases between. The CDR3 length is 13 residues. CDR3 loop: CASRDVSRETQYF. The CDR3 DNA is TGTGCCAGCAGGGATGTCTCCCGGGAGACCCAGTACTTC.

By proportion, this clone is medium-sized. The rearrangement uses TRBV11-3 and TRBJ1-1; weak D call: TRBD1 (5 bases). The germline V gene encodes CDR1 SGHNT and CDR2 YENEEA. V lost 2 bases to trimming and J lost 4 bases, with 11 bases between them. CDR3 length equals 14 residues. Here the CDR3 DNA reads TGTGCCAGCAGCTTACAGGGAGAGGGCACTGAAGCTTTCTTT. As protein: CASSLQGEGTEAFF.

The chain couples TRBV18 to TRBJ2-3; the D is unclear. CDR3 length: 15 amino acids. Germline-derived CDR1 and CDR2 are KGHSH and LQKENI. Between the trimmed V and J ends, which lost 0 bases and 2 bases, there was a span of 9 bases. CDR3 sequence reads: CASSPPGGITDTQYF. The CDR3 DNA sequence: TGTGCCAGCTCACCACCGGGCGGAATCACAGATACGCAGTATTTT.